Listed below are T cell receptor beta chains from one sample, sequenced in a study of OX40 agonist ivuxolimab in advanced cancers. Profiled with immunoSEQ multiplex PCR; TCRdb holds only in-frame clones, not every one. The data contain 65,000 to 75,000 clones, approximately 90% of them singletons. The sequencing used CD4+ or CD8+ T cells sorted from blood, collected in a trial of the OX40 agonist ivuxolimab. All receptors come from an adult with an advanced solid tumor such as melanoma, head and neck, liver or kidney cancer. CDR3s include the opening cysteine and the closing phenylalanine or tryptophan. Each record gives: J gene, V gene, clone size, CDR3 protein. Clone size is shown for a subset of rows, as once, few, many or a class of expanded clone.

j_call: TRBJ2-2; v_call: TRBV18; clone_size: .; cdr3_aa: CASSPLSSTGGSGELFF
j_call: TRBJ2-1; v_call: TRBV19; clone_size: .; cdr3_aa: CASSIGVRTVEFF
j_call: TRBJ1-2; v_call: TRBV5-4; clone_size: .; cdr3_aa: CASSPGQRSNYGYTF
j_call: TRBJ1-2; v_call: TRBV6-1; clone_size: .; cdr3_aa: CASSEARENYGYTF
j_call: TRBJ2-3; v_call: TRBV7-9; clone_size: .; cdr3_aa: CASSLLAGPSTDTQYF
j_call: TRBJ2-1; v_call: TRBV11-3; clone_size: .; cdr3_aa: CASSPYSNNEQFF
j_call: TRBJ2-5; v_call: TRBV9; clone_size: .; cdr3_aa: CASSRPGRGETQYF
j_call: TRBJ1-4; v_call: TRBV19; clone_size: .; cdr3_aa: CASRPKGLLNEKLFF
j_call: TRBJ2-5; v_call: TRBV5-1; clone_size: .; cdr3_aa: CASSLGQETQYF
j_call: TRBJ2-1; v_call: TRBV5-4; clone_size: .; cdr3_aa: CASSLVNNNEQFF
j_call: TRBJ2-3; v_call: TRBV19; clone_size: .; cdr3_aa: CASSINTDTQYF
j_call: TRBJ2-7; v_call: TRBV10-3; clone_size: .; cdr3_aa: CAINTGGSYEQYF
j_call: TRBJ1-1; v_call: TRBV29-1; clone_size: .; cdr3_aa: CSVVSWGSGEAFF
j_call: TRBJ2-2; v_call: TRBV7-8; clone_size: .; cdr3_aa: CASSLVLLAGTGELFF
j_call: TRBJ1-1; v_call: TRBV7-9; clone_size: .; cdr3_aa: CASMPGNTEAFF
j_call: TRBJ2-2; v_call: TRBV11-2; clone_size: .; cdr3_aa: CASSLDRPLTGELFF
j_call: TRBJ2-1; v_call: TRBV27; clone_size: .; cdr3_aa: CASSVWQTTTYNEQFF
j_call: TRBJ2-1; v_call: TRBV15; clone_size: .; cdr3_aa: CATSRDLGNEQFF
j_call: TRBJ2-6; v_call: TRBV5-1; clone_size: .; cdr3_aa: CASSLRQQGYLSGANVLTF
j_call: TRBJ1-5; v_call: TRBV27; clone_size: .; cdr3_aa: CASSFQGGTQPQHF
j_call: TRBJ1-5; v_call: TRBV27; clone_size: .; cdr3_aa: CASSSRDDNQPQHF
j_call: TRBJ1-1; v_call: TRBV10-3; clone_size: .; cdr3_aa: CAISELANTEAFF
j_call: TRBJ2-5; v_call: TRBV4-1; clone_size: once; cdr3_aa: CASKPGLAGVGETQYF
j_call: TRBJ2-1; v_call: TRBV5-1; clone_size: .; cdr3_aa: CASSLVPSVDNEQFF
j_call: TRBJ1-2; v_call: TRBV6-5; clone_size: .; cdr3_aa: CASSYSSGPTYGYTF
j_call: TRBJ1-1; v_call: TRBV6-5; clone_size: .; cdr3_aa: CASSYSGGEAFF
j_call: TRBJ2-7; v_call: TRBV7-2; clone_size: .; cdr3_aa: CASTPGGSPTYEQYF
j_call: TRBJ2-7; v_call: TRBV28; clone_size: .; cdr3_aa: CASSVNRAQYF
j_call: TRBJ2-1; v_call: TRBV6-5; clone_size: .; cdr3_aa: CASSREGGSDNEQFF
j_call: TRBJ2-5; v_call: TRBV6-5; clone_size: .; cdr3_aa: CASSGLAGETQYF